This TCR beta chain was captured by sequencing in a study of T cell responses to AZD1222 COVID-19 vaccine. Study-wide results and caveats: With two AZD1222 doses given, Spike-specific TCR breadth and depth both rose.

TCRdb's copy holds only in-frame clones and misses some; the assay was immunoSEQ multiplex PCR. The table records tens of thousands of clones, about 80% of them present only once. A note on this clone: Antigen specificity is unknown.

This receptor was taken from an adult in good health. The material was peripheral blood, obtained on day 0 of AZD1222 vaccination.

The CDR3 DNA is TGTGCCAGCAGTCAGAAGAAAGGGGGGGGCTTTTTTCAGACCCAGTACTTC. It specifies CASSQKKGGGFFQTQYF. The chain employs TRBV3-1 (or the pseudogene TRBV3-2) and TRBJ2-5; maybe TRBD2 (7 bases). The CDR3 is 17 residues long. The germline V gene has CDR1 LGHDT and CDR2 YNNKEL (reference sequence). With 6 bases removed from V and 6 bases from J, the gap between germline ends came to 26 bases.